These 28 T cell receptor beta chains were all obtained from the same sample, sequenced in a study of a mutant IDH1 vaccine in newly diagnosed glioma. Some clones are missing from TCRdb's copy, which holds only in-frame ones; the method was immunoSEQ multiplex PCR. The data show about 65,000 clones, approximately 85% seen once. Time point indicated: week 23, last vaccination. Doses of 300 ug of mutant IDH1 20-mer peptide were given with topical imiquimod. Their cognate antigens are unknown. Here the sequenced sample was PBMCs, taken from a glioma patient whose treatment included an IDH1 peptide vaccine. These receptors all stem from a man aged 30-40 years with glioma.

This clone has only one observation. The CDR3 spells CASTTGRGNGYTF. Here the CDR3 DNA reads TGTGCCAGCACCACGGGACGCGGGAATGGCTACACCTTC. The chain links TRBV2 to TRBJ1-2, with D tentatively TRBD1 (5 bases). This CDR3 spans 13 amino acids. The germline V and J ends were trimmed by 7 bases and 6 bases, with 15 bases remaining between them. Germline values: CDR1 SNHLY, CDR2 FYNNEI.

This clone was seen only once. The chain couples TRBV7-9 to TRBJ2-7, with TRBD1 matching over 8 bases. Germline V lookup: CDR1 SEHNR, CDR2 FQNEAQ (reference sequence). V shed 4 bases and J 6 bases; nucleotides not matched to a gene: 14. The CDR3 loop spans 16 amino acids. Written as DNA, the CDR3 is TGTGCCAGCAGCTCCCCCTCTGACAGGGGCCGGTCCGAGCAGTACTTC. Amino acids: CASSSPSDRGRSEQYF. Full variable domain (outside the CDR3, taken from reference TRBV7-9 and TRBJ2-7): DTGVSQNPRHKITKRGQNVTFRCDPISEHNRLYWYRQTLGQGPEFLTYFQNEAQLEKSRLLSDRFSAERPKGSFSTLEIQRTEQGDSAMYLCASSSPSDRGRSEQYFGPGTRLTVT.

CDR3 residues: CASSSWVEQYF. For the CDR3, the DNA is TGTGCCAGCAGCTCCTGGGTCGAGCAGTACTTC. This chain connects TRBV7-8 to TRBJ2-7; no clear D gene. The CDR3 totals 11 residues. Deletions cut 4 bases from V and 6 bases from J, with 7 bases between. The germline CDR1 and CDR2 sequences are SGHVS and FQNEAQ.

J is TRBJ2-5 and V is TRBV25-1, with 13 bases aligning to TRBD2. Germline CDR1 MGHDK, CDR2 SYGVNS. The V gene end was trimmed by 8 bases and the J gene end by 5 bases; junction bases not matched to a gene: 14. This CDR3 spans 17 amino acids. The CDR3 protein is CASVGLAGVDRCETQYF. The CDR3 coding sequence is TGTGCCAGCGTCGGACTAGCGGGGGTGGATAGGTGTGAGACCCAGTACTTC.

Here the CDR3 reads CASSLEGVGVFNEQFF. The CDR3 DNA follows: TGTGCCAGCAGCTTAGAGGGGGTAGGAGTTTTCAATGAGCAGTTCTTC. The chain uses TRBV7-2 and TRBJ2-1, with TRBD1 as a possible D gene (6 bases). The germline V and J ends were trimmed by 1 base and 6 bases, with 16 bases remaining between them. The CDR3 sequence is 16 residues long. Germline loops: CDR1 SGHTA, CDR2 FQGNSA. Full variable domain (remainder filled in from reference TRBV7-2 and TRBJ2-1): GAGVSQSPSNKVTEKGKDVELRCDPISGHTALYWYRQSLGQGLEFLIYFQGNSAPDKSGLPSDRFSAERTGGSVSTLTIQRTQQEDSAVYLCASSLEGVGVFNEQFFGPGTRLTVL.

The rearrangement joins TRBV28 to TRBJ1-3; a weak D match, TRBD1 (5 bases). The V gene lost 6 bases and the J gene lost 1 base, with 19 bases spanning the gap. CDR1 is MDHEN, CDR2 SYDVKM, per germline. This CDR3 spans 17 amino acids. The CDR3 DNA is TGTGCCAGCAGACCCAGGGACGGCCTTGGTTCTGGAAACACCATATATTTT. It encodes CASRPRDGLGSGNTIYF.

V usage is TRBV15 and J usage is TRBJ2-1; no clear D gene. Germline V lookup: CDR1 LNHNV, CDR2 YYDKDF (reference sequence). Trimming left V 0 bases short and J 6 bases short, with 9 bases between. The CDR3 loop spans 14 amino acids. CDR3 DNA: TGTGCCACCAGCAGAGATCGGCACTTCAATGAGCAGTTCTTC. This translates into CATSRDRHFNEQFF.

This chain joins TRBV27 and TRBJ2-1, with D perhaps TRBD1 or TRBD2 (5 bases each). CDR3 length equals 16 residues. CDR1 is MNHEY and CDR2 is SMNVEV in the germline V gene (reference sequence). The V and J ends lost 3 bases and 0 bases respectively, with 12 bases between them. Here the CDR3 reads CASSFMRGSSYNEQFF. The CDR3 nucleotides are TGTGCCAGCAGTTTCATGAGGGGCAGCTCCTACAATGAGCAGTTCTTC.

The chain is built from TRBV21-1 and TRBJ1-5; the table's D call TRBD1 went unverified against the DNA. TRBV21-1 is a pseudogene segment. This CDR3 has 19 residues. The CDR3 protein is CASVVTGGQNVLWNQPQHF. CDR3 in DNA: TGTGCCAGCGTAGTTACAGGGGGCCAGAATGTTCTTTGGAATCAGCCCCAGCATTTT.

This chain links TRBV27 with TRBJ2-2, with D tentatively TRBD2 (5 bases). This CDR3 is 15 amino acids long. The germline CDR1 and CDR2 sequences are MNHEY and SMNVEV (reference sequence). Between the trimmed V and J ends, which lost 5 bases and 0 bases, there was a span of 10 bases. The CDR3 sequence: CASSPSAANTGELFF. The CDR3 DNA reads as TGTGCCAGCAGTCCATCAGCGGCGAACACCGGGGAGCTGTTTTTT.

The chain joins TRBV15 to TRBJ1-1; TRBD1 matches 9 bases. V lost 3 bases and J lost 2; bases outside the gene matches: 4. The CDR3 length is 15 residues. Germline CDR1 is LNHNV and CDR2 is YYDKDF (reference sequence). The DNA for the CDR3 is TGTGCCACCAGCAGCGGGACAGGGCAAAACACTGAAGCTTTCTTT. Its protein is CATSSGTGQNTEAFF.

The rearrangement uses TRBV7-7 and TRBJ2-1; D is unclear. The V gene's germline CDR1 is SSHAT and CDR2 FNYEAQ (reference sequence). CDR3 length: 13 residues. V shed 1 base and J shed 9 bases, with 10 bases lying between them. CDR3 DNA sequence: TGTGCCAGCAGCTTAGTCTCGTGGGGTGAGCAGTTCTTC. Translated: CASSLVSWGEQFF.

The chain uses TRBV21-1 and TRBJ1-1; whether TRBD1, the table's D call, matches the DNA was not checked. TRBV21-1 is reported as a pseudogene. This CDR3 has 15 amino acids. The CDR3 is CASSNRTGKNTEAFF. As DNA, the CDR3 is TGTGCCAGCAGCAATCGGACAGGGAAGAACACTGAAGCTTTCTTT.

The genes are TRBV21-1 and TRBJ2-5. TRBV21-1 has pseudogene status. The CDR3 is 17 residues long. The CDR3 DNA follows: TGTGCCAGCAGCAAAGCTATCCTAAGGACGGAACAAGAGACCCAGTACTTC. Translated, it gives CASSKAILRTEQETQYF.

V is TRBV2 and J is TRBJ2-7; 7 nucleotides align to TRBD1. J gave up 2 bases and V 6 bases, and 7 bases lay outside the gene matches. There are 14 residues in the CDR3. The V gene's germline CDR1 is SNHLY and CDR2 FYNNEI. The CDR3 DNA follows: TGTGCCAGCAGAGTACAGGGGTCCACCTACGAGCAGTACTTC. Translated, it gives CASRVQGSTYEQYF.

The chain links TRBV5-6 to TRBJ2-7; D may be TRBD1 (5 bases). Germline V lookup: CDR1 SGHDT, CDR2 YYEEEE. The CDR3 contains 16 residues. With 0 bases removed from V and 3 bases from J, the gap between germline ends came to 16 bases. CDR3 nucleotide sequence: TGTGCCAGCAGCTTGGCCGGTTGGACACAAATCTACGAGCAGTACTTC. It yields the protein CASSLAGWTQIYEQYF.

The rearrangement joins TRBV5-1 to TRBJ1-2; D gene ambiguous. CDR1 and CDR2 (germline): SGHRS, YFSETQ. This CDR3 region has 13 residues. The germline V and J ends were trimmed by 5 bases and 6 bases, with 14 bases remaining between them. CDR3 amino acids: CASRSRSLDGYTF. The CDR3 DNA is TGCGCCAGCAGGTCCCGCAGTTTGGATGGCTACACCTTC. Full variable domain (rest looked up from reference TRBV5-1 and TRBJ1-2): KAGVTQTPRYLIKTRGQQVTLSCSPISGHRSVSWYQQTPGQGLQFLFEYFSETQRNKGNFPGRFSGRQFSNSRSEMNVSTLELGDSALYLCASRSRSLDGYTFGSGTRLTVV.

The rearrangement uses TRBV5-6 and TRBJ2-7; D not certain. The CDR3 has 11 residues. Germline V gene data show CDR1 as SGHDT and CDR2 as YYEEEE. Trimming pared 4 bases from V and 3 bases from J, leaving 5 bases between. CDR3 loop: CASSTNYEQYF. In nucleotides, the CDR3 is TGTGCCAGCAGCACAAACTACGAGCAGTACTTC.

This clone turned up a few times. V usage is TRBV7-9 and J usage is TRBJ1-5; D unresolved. CDR1 SEHNR and CDR2 FQNEAQ come from the germline V gene (reference sequence). The CDR3 is 15 residues long. The germline V and J ends were trimmed by 4 bases and 2 bases, with 12 bases remaining between them. This CDR3 is CASSWTGRGNQPQHF. The DNA of the CDR3 is TGTGCCAGCAGCTGGACGGGGAGAGGCAATCAGCCCCAGCATTTT.

The CDR3 loop reads CASSVLAERLTGELFF. CDR3 in DNA: TGTGCCAGCAGCGTATTAGCAGAGCGATTGACCGGGGAGCTGTTTTTT. The V and J genes are TRBV9 and TRBJ2-2; D remains ambiguous. V dropped 1 base and J dropped 5 bases, with 15 bases sitting between them. Germline V gene lookup returns CDR1 SGDLS and CDR2 YYNGEE. The CDR3 consists of 16 residues.

This chain links TRBV19 with TRBJ2-7, with 7 bases aligning to TRBD1. This CDR3 region has 14 residues. Looked up from germline, CDR1 is LNHDA and CDR2 is SQIVND (reference sequence). After removal of 4 bases from V and 5 bases from J, the junction contained 8 bases not matched to a gene. CDR3 DNA: TGTGCCAGTAGTAGCCGGGACAGTGTAGACGAGCAGTACTTC. Translation gives CASSSRDSVDEQYF.

This rearrangement joins TRBV7-2 to TRBJ2-5; D not certain. The DNA end favors TRBJ2-7, so the J call may be wrong. Germline V gene lookup returns CDR1 SGHTA and CDR2 FQGNSA. CDR3 length equals 14 residues. CDR3 nucleotide sequence: TGTGCCAGCAGCTTAGGTCGGAACTCCTACGAGCAGTACTTC. Its translation is CASSLGRNSYEQYF.

This clone came up a few times. The chain links TRBV9 to TRBJ1-1; D is ambiguous. Germline loops: CDR1 SGDLS, CDR2 YYNGEE. Trimming took 4 bases from V and 1 from J, leaving 14 bases between them. There are 15 residues in the CDR3. CDR3 sequence (DNA): TGTGCCAGCAGCCCCCGAGGGAACAGGAACACTGAAGCTTTCTTT. Translation: CASSPRGNRNTEAFF.

The genes are TRBV19 and TRBJ1-6, with 10 bases identical to TRBD1. The CDR3 is 14 amino acids. Per the germline V gene, CDR1 is LNHDA and CDR2 is SQIVND (reference sequence). V dropped 11 bases and J dropped 7; count of bases not matched to a gene: 8. CDR3 sequence: CASGTGALNSPLHF. The DNA for the CDR3 is TGTGCCTCCGGGACAGGGGCCCTAAATTCACCCCTCCACTTT. Full variable domain (rest looked up from reference TRBV19 and TRBJ1-6): DGGITQSPKYLFRKEGQNVTLSCEQNLNHDAMYWYRQDPGQGLRLIYYSQIVNDFQKGDIAEGYSVSREKKESFPLTVTSAQKNPTAFYLCASGTGALNSPLHFGNGTRLTVT.

The V and J genes are TRBV6-5 and TRBJ1-6; D may be TRBD1 (5 bases). Germline CDR1 reads MNHEY; CDR2 reads SVGAGI. The CDR3 sequence is 16 residues long. The V gene lost 2 bases and the J gene lost 6 bases, with 14 bases spanning the gap. This CDR3 reads CASSYGWGTGNSPLHF. The CDR3 DNA reads TGTGCCAGCAGTTACGGCTGGGGGACCGGTAATTCACCCCTCCACTTT.

The V and J genes are TRBV28 and TRBJ1-4; D gene unclear. This CDR3 region has 15 residues. Germline loops: CDR1 MDHEN, CDR2 SYDVKM. The ends were cut back, 7 bases at V and 5 bases at J, with 17 bases in the middle. In DNA, the CDR3 is TGTGCCAGCACCTCCGGGCCGGCGCCCAATGAAAAACTGTTTTTT. This gives the protein CASTSGPAPNEKLFF.

The chain uses TRBV19 and TRBJ2-2; D may be TRBD2 (6 bases). There are 16 residues in the CDR3. Germline loops: CDR1 LNHDA, CDR2 SQIVND (reference sequence). V lost 5 bases to trimming and J lost 6 bases, with 19 bases between them. Here the CDR3 reads CASSPEPGGRAGELFF. Here the CDR3 DNA reads TGTGCCAGTAGTCCCGAGCCCGGGGGAAGAGCCGGGGAGCTGTTTTTT.

This clone showed up just a few times. This chain connects TRBV7-9 to TRBJ1-5, with TRBD1 matching over 8 bases. The junction had 4 bases not matched to a gene; V was cut back by 2 bases and J by 7 bases. Looked up from germline, CDR1 is SEHNR and CDR2 is FQNEAQ (reference sequence). This CDR3 comprises 14 residues. In DNA, the CDR3 is TGTGCCAGCAGCTTACCAGGGGGCGGACAGCCCCAGCATTTT. This codes for CASSLPGGGQPQHF.